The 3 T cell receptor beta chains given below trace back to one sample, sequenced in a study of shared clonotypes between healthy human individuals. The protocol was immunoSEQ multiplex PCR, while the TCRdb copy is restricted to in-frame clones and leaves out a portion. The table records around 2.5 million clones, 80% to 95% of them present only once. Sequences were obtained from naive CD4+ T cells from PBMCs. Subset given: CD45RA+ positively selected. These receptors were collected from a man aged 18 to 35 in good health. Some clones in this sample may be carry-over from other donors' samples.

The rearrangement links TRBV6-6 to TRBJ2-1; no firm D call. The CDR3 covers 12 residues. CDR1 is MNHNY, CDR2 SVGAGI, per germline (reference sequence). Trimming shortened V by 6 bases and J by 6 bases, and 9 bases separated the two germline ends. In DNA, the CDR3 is TGTGCCAGCAGACCGACGTCCAATGAGCAGTTCTTC. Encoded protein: CASRPTSNEQFF.

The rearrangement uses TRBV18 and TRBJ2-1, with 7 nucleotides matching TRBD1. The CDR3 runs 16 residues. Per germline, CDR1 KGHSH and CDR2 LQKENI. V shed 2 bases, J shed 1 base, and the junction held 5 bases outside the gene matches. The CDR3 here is CASSPGTGVSYNEQFF. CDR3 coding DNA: TGTGCCAGCTCACCAGGTACAGGGGTGTCCTACAATGAGCAGTTCTTC.

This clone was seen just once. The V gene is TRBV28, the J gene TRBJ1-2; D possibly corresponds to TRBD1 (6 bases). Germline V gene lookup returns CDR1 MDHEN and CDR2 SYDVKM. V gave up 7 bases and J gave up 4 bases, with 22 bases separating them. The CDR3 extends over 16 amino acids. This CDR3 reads CASNTPGGGFVYGYTF. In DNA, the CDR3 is TGTGCCAGCAACACTCCCGGAGGGGGGTTCGTCTATGGCTACACCTTC.